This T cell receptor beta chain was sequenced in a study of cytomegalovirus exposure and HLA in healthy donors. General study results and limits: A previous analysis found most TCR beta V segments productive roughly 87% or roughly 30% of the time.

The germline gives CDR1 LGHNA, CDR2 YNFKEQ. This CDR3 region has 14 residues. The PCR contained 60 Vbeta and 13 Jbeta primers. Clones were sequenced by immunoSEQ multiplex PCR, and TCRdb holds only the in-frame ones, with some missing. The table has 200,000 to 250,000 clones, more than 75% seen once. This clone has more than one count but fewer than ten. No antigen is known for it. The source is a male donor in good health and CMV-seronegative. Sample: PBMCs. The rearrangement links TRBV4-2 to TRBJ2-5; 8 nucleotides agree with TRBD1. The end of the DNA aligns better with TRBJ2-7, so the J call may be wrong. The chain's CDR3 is CASSQDGTGYEQYF. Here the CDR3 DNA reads TGTGCCAGCAGCCAAGACGGGACAGGCTACGAGCAGTACTTC.